These 20 T cell receptor beta chains came from one sample sequenced in a study of blood T cell repertoires in COVID-19. TCRdb's copy holds only in-frame clones and misses some; the assay was immunoSEQ multiplex PCR. Among some 180,000 clones listed, less than 85% were seen once. The specimen was peripheral blood. The receptors were gathered from a man aged 50-59 years who had recovered from COVID-19.

This chain uses TRBV24-1 with TRBJ2-5, with 7 bases identical to TRBD1. V was pared by 3 bases and J by 4 bases, with 4 bases of the junction left unmatched. CDR1 is KGHDR and CDR2 is SFDVKD in the germline V gene. The CDR3 spans 14 residues. CDR3 nucleotides: TGTGCCACCAGTGATGTAGGGGGCAGAGAGACCCAGTACTTC. It codes for CATSDVGGRETQYF.

This chain connects TRBV7-3 to TRBJ1-6; D unclear. This CDR3 contains 12 residues. Deletions cut 3 bases from V and 9 bases from J, with 6 bases between. The germline V gene encodes CDR1 SGHTA and CDR2 FQGTGA. In DNA form, the CDR3 reads TGTGCCAGCAGCTTGCGGGGTTCACCCCTCCACTTT. Protein product: CASSLRGSPLHF.

This chain links TRBV19 with TRBJ2-6; D possibly corresponds to TRBD1 (5 bases). The CDR3 consists of 14 residues. With 5 bases removed from V and 4 bases from J, the gap between germline ends came to 9 bases. Germline CDR1 reads LNHDA; CDR2 reads SQIVND (reference sequence). CDR3 residues: CASSQGYGANVLTF. Written as DNA, the CDR3 is TGTGCCAGTAGTCAGGGATACGGGGCCAACGTCCTGACTTTC.

The rearrangement uses TRBV7-3 and TRBJ2-7; 8 bases are a match to TRBD1. The CDR3 has 13 residues. The V and J ends lost 5 bases and 7 bases, in that order; junction bases with no gene match: 7. Germline values: CDR1 SGHTA, CDR2 FQGTGA. CDR3 bases: TGTGCCAGCAGCCCCAGGGGGCGTGGGGAGCAGTACTTC. This codes for CASSPRGRGEQYF.

The chain employs TRBV5-1 and TRBJ2-7; D might be TRBD2 (5 bases). CDR3 length equals 17 residues. V lost 2 bases to trimming and J lost 4 bases, with 22 bases between them. Germline-derived CDR1 and CDR2 are SGHRS and YFSETQ. Here the CDR3 reads CASSLKVGSGFSYEQYF. The CDR3 nucleotides are TGCGCCAGCAGCTTAAAGGTGGGTTCGGGGTTCTCATACGAGCAGTACTTC.

In the case of this clone: Other DNA variants within this sample encode the same CDR3. The chain couples TRBV30 to TRBJ1-1; D unclear. Germline V lookup: CDR1 GTSNPN, CDR2 SVGIG (reference sequence). V was cut by 3 bases and J by 1 base, with 6 bases left in between. The CDR3 is made up of 12 amino acids. The CDR3 coding sequence is TGTGCCTGGAGGGGCCAGAACACTGAAGCTTTCTTT. Translating it yields CAWRGQNTEAFF.

The V gene is TRBV2, the J gene TRBJ2-1, with D possibly TRBD2 on 6 matching bases. CDR3 length: 14 amino acids. The germline gives CDR1 SNHLY, CDR2 FYNNEI. Trimming took 4 bases from V and 7 from J, leaving 14 bases between them. The CDR3 sequence: CASSAVVGRNEQFF. CDR3 coding DNA: TGTGCCAGCAGTGCGGTCGTAGGGAGGAATGAGCAGTTCTTC.

The CDR3 DNA reads TGTGCCTGGATGGGGGACAGGGGGCGGATGAACACTGAAGCTTTCTTT. Encoded protein: CAWMGDRGRMNTEAFF. The rearrangement links TRBV30 to TRBJ1-1; 12 nucleotides align to TRBD1. The germline CDR1 and CDR2 sequences are GTSNPN and SVGIG (reference sequence). V shed 4 bases and J 0 bases; nucleotides not matched to a gene: 6. The CDR3 runs 16 residues.

This chain links TRBV6-1 with TRBJ2-7; no clear D. Germline assignment: CDR1 MNHNS and CDR2 SASEGT. This CDR3 spans 12 amino acids. The V and J ends lost 0 bases and 9 bases respectively, with 9 bases between them. The chain's CDR3 is CASSEAGLSQYF. Written as DNA, the CDR3 is TGTGCCAGCAGTGAAGCTGGGCTTTCGCAGTACTTC.

J is TRBJ2-1 and V is TRBV25-1, with TRBD2 identical over 7 bases. There are 14 residues in the CDR3. The V gene's germline CDR1 is MGHDK and CDR2 SYGVNS. With 5 bases clipped from V and 0 bases from J, the junction kept 1 base outside the gene matches. Here the CDR3 reads CASSRGSSYNEQFF. The CDR3 nucleotides are TGTGCCAGCAGTCGCGGGAGCTCCTACAATGAGCAGTTCTTC. The full variable domain, rest sourced from reference TRBV25-1 and TRBJ2-1, is EADIYQTPRYLVIGTGKKITLECSQTMGHDKMYWYQQDPGMELHLIHYSYGVNSTEKGDLSSESTVSRIRTEHFPLTLESARPSHTSQYLCASSRGSSYNEQFFGPGTRLTVL.

V is TRBV19 and J is TRBJ2-3, with TRBD2 matching over 11 bases. Germline V CDR1 and CDR2: LNHDA, SQIVND (reference sequence). Unmatched junction bases numbered 5, after V lost 4 bases and J lost 2 bases. The CDR3 contains 16 residues. DNA for the CDR3: TGTGCCAGTAGTAGCGGGACTAGCGGATACACAGATACGCAGTATTTT. Its translation is CASSSGTSGYTDTQYF.

The chain couples TRBV12-5 to TRBJ2-7; D is unresolved. This CDR3 has 16 amino acids. V was clipped by 1 base and J by 4 bases, with 17 bases between them. From germline, CDR1 is LGHNT and CDR2 FRNRAP. The CDR3 sequence is CASGLARREDKYEQYF. In DNA form, the CDR3 reads TGTGCTAGTGGTTTGGCTCGCCGAGAGGATAAATACGAGCAGTACTTC.

The V gene is TRBV7-2, the J gene TRBJ2-5; 14 nucleotides align to TRBD2. CDR1 is SGHTA, CDR2 FQGNSA, per germline. The CDR3 extends over 16 amino acids. The V segment lost 5 bases and the J segment 5 bases; nucleotides outside the gene matches: 7. This CDR3 reads CASSVGLAGVFETQYF. CDR3 sequence (DNA): TGTGCCAGCAGCGTGGGACTAGCGGGAGTATTTGAGACCCAGTACTTC.

This clone was seen just once. This chain links TRBV7-3 with TRBJ2-3; 7 nucleotides align to TRBD2. The CDR3 is 15 residues long. J was trimmed by 3 bases and V by 5 bases; bases with no gene match: 8. Germline assignment: CDR1 SGHTA and CDR2 FQGTGA. CDR3 nucleotide sequence: TGTGCCAGCAGCCCCGGACTAGGACCAACAGATACGCAGTATTTT. Translated, it gives CASSPGLGPTDTQYF.

This sequence joins TRBV6-1 and TRBJ2-5, with D perhaps matching TRBD1 (7 bases). This CDR3 contains 15 residues. V gave up 0 bases and J gave up 7 bases, with 15 bases separating them. The germline V gene has CDR1 MNHNS and CDR2 SASEGT. The DNA of the CDR3 is TGTGCCAGCAGTGAAGCTAGGGCAGGGGGGACGACCCAGTACTTC. Encoded protein: CASSEARAGGTTQYF.

This chain joins TRBV7-3 and TRBJ2-2, with D unresolved. Germline loops: CDR1 SGHTA, CDR2 FQGTGA. V was cut by 5 bases and J by 4 bases, with 5 bases left in between. The CDR3 is 12 residues long. This chain's CDR3 is CASSHFTGELFF. The CDR3 region has the DNA TGTGCCAGCAGCCACTTCACCGGGGAGCTGTTTTTT.

The gene calls are TRBV29-1 and TRBJ2-1; TRBD2 aligns across 10 bases. The germline CDR1 and CDR2 sequences are SQVTM and ANQGSEA. This CDR3 is 14 amino acids long. Trimming at V came to 4 bases and at J to 10 bases, leaving 10 bases not matched to a gene. The CDR3 coding sequence is TGCAGCGTTGTGGCACTAGCGGGATGGAAGGAGCAGTTCTTC. As protein: CSVVALAGWKEQFF.

The gene calls are TRBV5-1 and TRBJ1-1; 9 nucleotides align to TRBD1. The J segment lost 1 base and the V segment lost 1 base, leaving 2 bases of the junction unmatched. CDR3 length: 15 residues. From germline, CDR1 is SGHRS and CDR2 YFSETQ. CDR3 nucleotide sequence: TGCGCCAGCAGCTTGACGGGACAGGGGAACACTGAAGCTTTCTTT. Residues: CASSLTGQGNTEAFF.

This rearrangement joins TRBV6-5 to TRBJ2-5; 10 bases align to TRBD2. V gave up 8 bases and J gave up 3 bases; unmatched junction bases: 3. There are 13 residues in the CDR3. CDR1 and CDR2 from the germline V gene are MNHEY and SVGAGI. The CDR3 DNA sequence: TGTGCCAGCCAAGGACTAGCGGAAGAGACCCAGTACTTC. It codes for CASQGLAEETQYF.

The gene calls are TRBV7-8 and TRBJ1-5; the D gene is possibly TRBD1 (6 bases). In germline, CDR1 is SGHVS, CDR2 FQNEAQ. The CDR3 loop spans 14 amino acids. The ends were cut back, 2 bases at V and 4 bases at J, with 9 bases in the middle. The CDR3 DNA follows: TGTGCCAGCAGCTTATTCAGGGGTAATCAGCCCCAGCATTTT. Encoded protein: CASSLFRGNQPQHF.